This T cell receptor (beta chain) was obtained from a study of T-cell reconstitution after alpha-beta-depleted transplantation in children. Using unique molecular identifiers, the investigators prepared the TCRbeta library. TCRdb reprocessed the PCR reads via MiXCR and lists one record per CDR3 protein. The sample holds around 92,000 distinct CDR3 sequences; 12% are singletons and the top ten take approximately 15%. CDR3 size: 15 residues. The germline V gene has CDR1 SGHRS and CDR2 YFSETQ. The V segment lost 5 bases and the J segment 4 bases; nucleotides outside the gene matches: 10. This clonotype was observed at least ten times.

The TCR comes from a human donor who donated a stem cell graft to a child with inherited bone marrow failure. The V and J genes are TRBV5-1 and TRBJ1-1; TRBD1 matches 8 bases. The sample consisted of PBMCs from the stem cell graft donor, taken from the stem cell graft. In nucleotides, the CDR3 is TGCGCCAGCAGGGTCTTCACAGGGGGGAGCACTGAAGCTTTCTTT. Translation: CASRVFTGGSTEAFF.